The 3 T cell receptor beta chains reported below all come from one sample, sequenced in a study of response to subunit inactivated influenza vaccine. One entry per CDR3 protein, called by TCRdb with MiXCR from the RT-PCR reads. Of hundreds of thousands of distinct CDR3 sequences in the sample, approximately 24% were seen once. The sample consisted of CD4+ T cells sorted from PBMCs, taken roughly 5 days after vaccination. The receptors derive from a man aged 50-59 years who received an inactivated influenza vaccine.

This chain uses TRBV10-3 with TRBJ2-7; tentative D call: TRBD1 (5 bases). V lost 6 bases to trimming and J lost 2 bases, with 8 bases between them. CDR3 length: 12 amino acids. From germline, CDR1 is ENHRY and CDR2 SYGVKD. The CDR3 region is CAISPGPYEQYF. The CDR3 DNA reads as TGTGCCATCAGCCCAGGGCCCTACGAGCAGTACTTC.

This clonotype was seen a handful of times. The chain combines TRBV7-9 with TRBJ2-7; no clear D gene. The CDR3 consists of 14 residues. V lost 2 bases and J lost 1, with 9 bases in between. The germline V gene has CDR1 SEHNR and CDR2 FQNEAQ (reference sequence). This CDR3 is CASSLIPRSYEQYF. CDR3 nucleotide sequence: TGTGCCAGCAGCTTAATCCCGAGATCCTACGAGCAGTACTTC.

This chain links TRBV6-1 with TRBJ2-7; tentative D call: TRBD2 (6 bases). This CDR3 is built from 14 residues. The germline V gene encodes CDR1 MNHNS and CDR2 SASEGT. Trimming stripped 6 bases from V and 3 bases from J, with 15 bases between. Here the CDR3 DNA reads TGTGCCAGCAGGACTAGGAGCACTTACTACGAGCAGTACTTC. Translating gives CASRTRSTYYEQYF.